One sample yielded the 20 T cell receptor beta chains listed below, sequenced in a study of blood T cell repertoires in COVID-19. The table came from immunoSEQ multiplex PCR; TCRdb's copy has only in-frame clones and leaves some out. The table includes 540,000 or so clones, approximately 91% detected once. The sequencing sample was made of peripheral blood. These TCRs come from a woman between 45 and 60 years old with COVID-19, enrolled during active disease.

The chain joins TRBV6-5 to TRBJ2-7, with 11 bases lining up with TRBD2. The CDR3 runs to 15 residues. Unmatched junction bases numbered 3, after V lost 5 bases and J lost 0 bases. The germline V gene has CDR1 MNHEY and CDR2 SVGAGI. CDR3 DNA: TGTGCCAGCAGTCCTAGCGGGGGGACCTCCTACGAGCAGTACTTC. Translated, it gives CASSPSGGTSYEQYF.

CDR3 region: CASSIVASGGPETQYF. CDR3 nucleotides: TGTGCCAGTAGTATAGTGGCTAGCGGGGGCCCGGAGACCCAGTACTTC. The J gene is TRBJ2-5, the V gene TRBV19, with 10 positions matching TRBD2. The CDR3 is 16 residues long. V shed 1 base, J shed 5 bases, and the junction held 7 bases outside the gene matches. Looked up from germline, CDR1 is LNHDA and CDR2 is SQIVND (reference sequence).

V gene TRBV11-2 combines with J gene TRBJ2-5; possibly TRBD1 for D (6 bases). Germline CDR1 SGHAT, CDR2 FQNNGV. V was clipped by 5 bases and J by 5 bases, with 24 bases between them. CDR3 length: 17 residues. The CDR3 loop is CASSRRRGALQGETQYF. DNA for the CDR3: TGTGCCAGCAGCCGACGACGGGGCGCTCTTCAGGGGGAGACCCAGTACTTC.

The V call is TRBV15, the J call TRBJ1-1; D possibly corresponds to TRBD1 (6 bases). Trimming cost V 0 bases and J 10 bases, with 6 bases left between them. CDR1 and CDR2 (germline): LNHNV, YYDKDF (reference sequence). This CDR3 has 11 amino acids. The CDR3 nucleotides read TGTGCCACCAGCAGAGAAGGGGGAGCTTTCTTT. Translated: CATSREGGAFF.

Only a few counts were recorded for this clone. This chain joins TRBV19 and TRBJ1-2; the match to TRBD1 covers 8 bases. Germline CDR1 is LNHDA and CDR2 is SQIVND (reference sequence). The CDR3 is made up of 13 amino acids. With V trimmed by 6 bases and J by 7 bases, 7 bases remained unmatched. CDR3 nucleotide sequence: TGTGCCAGTAGGGGACAGGTCTCGGGTGGCTACACCTTC. Protein sequence: CASRGQVSGGYTF.

The V and J genes are TRBV5-1 and TRBJ1-2; 11 positions agree with TRBD1. The germline gives CDR1 SGHRS, CDR2 YFSETQ. V was clipped by 1 base and J by 6 bases; unmatched bases: 2. The CDR3 loop spans 14 amino acids. The CDR3 coding sequence is TGCGCCAGCAGCTTGAAGGGACAGGGGGATGGCTACACCTTC. It codes for CASSLKGQGDGYTF.

The chain is built from TRBV21-1 and TRBJ1-6. TRBV21-1 is recorded as a pseudogene. The CDR3 has 16 residues. CDR3 protein: CASSSRPGTIDSPLHF. CDR3 DNA sequence: TGTGCCAGCAGCAGCCGACCGGGAACGATTGATTCACCCCTCCACTTT.

This clone has more than one count but fewer than ten. The CDR3: CSVYLRTAYEQYF. As DNA, the CDR3 is TGCAGCGTTTACCTGAGGACAGCCTACGAGCAGTACTTC. The rearrangement links TRBV29-1 to TRBJ2-7, with a possible D match to TRBD1 (6 bases). Deletions cut 5 bases from V and 2 bases from J, with 13 bases between. CDR1 SQVTM and CDR2 ANQGSEA come from the germline V gene. The CDR3 length is 13 residues.

The V call is TRBV2, the J call TRBJ1-2, with 9 bases matching TRBD1. J gave up 6 bases and V 1 base, and 6 bases lay outside the gene matches. The CDR3 is 15 amino acids. Germline V gives CDR1 SNHLY, CDR2 FYNNEI. CDR3 nucleotide sequence: TGTGCCAGCAGTGAAGGGGACAGGGTAGACGATGGCTACACCTTC. Protein sequence: CASSEGDRVDDGYTF.

The rearrangement links TRBV3-1 (or the pseudogene TRBV3-2) to TRBJ1-2, with D perhaps TRBD1 (6 bases). The germline V gene encodes CDR1 LGHDT and CDR2 YNNKEL (reference sequence). This CDR3 contains 15 residues. V was clipped by 1 base and J by 8 bases, with 17 bases between them. CDR3 sequence: CASSQARGRAEGYTF. The CDR3 DNA sequence: TGTGCCAGCAGCCAAGCCAGGGGCAGGGCGGAGGGCTACACCTTC.

The V call is TRBV18, the J call TRBJ2-1; TRBD2 matches 7 bases. V was pared by 1 base and J by 7 bases, with 10 bases of the junction left unmatched. Germline CDR1 and CDR2: KGHSH and LQKENI. This CDR3 contains 16 residues. The CDR3 sequence is CASSPQLDGGRNEQFF. The CDR3 DNA follows: TGTGCCAGCTCACCACAACTGGACGGGGGGAGGAATGAGCAGTTCTTC. The full variable domain, rest sourced from reference TRBV18 and TRBJ2-1, is NAGVMQNPRHLVRRRGQEARLRCSPMKGHSHVYWYRQLPEEGLKFMVYLQKENIIDESGMPKERFSAEFPKEGPSILRIQQVVRGDSAAYFCASSPQLDGGRNEQFFGPGTRLTVL.

V gene TRBV3-1 (or the pseudogene TRBV3-2) combines with J gene TRBJ2-5; 10 bases align to TRBD1. V was pared by 4 bases and J by 2 bases, with 10 bases of the junction left unmatched. Germline V gene lookup returns CDR1 LGHDT and CDR2 YNNKEL (reference sequence). This CDR3 is built from 17 residues. This CDR3 reads CASSRTDRGPQQETQYF. CDR3 coding DNA: TGTGCCAGCAGCCGAACTGACAGGGGGCCCCAACAAGAGACCCAGTACTTC.

This rearrangement joins TRBV28 to TRBJ2-3, with 15 nucleotides matching TRBD2. From germline, CDR1 is MDHEN and CDR2 SYDVKM. The CDR3 runs to 17 residues. V was clipped by 8 bases and J by 5 bases; unmatched bases: 11. CDR3 region: CASHPSMGLAGGDTQYF. The CDR3 DNA sequence: TGTGCCAGCCATCCCTCCATGGGACTAGCGGGGGGAGATACGCAGTATTTT.

This chain uses TRBV19 with TRBJ2-7, with 8 bases fitting TRBD1. The trim removed 3 bases at V and 4 bases at J, leaving 8 bases unmatched. Germline CDR1 is LNHDA and CDR2 is SQIVND (reference sequence). This CDR3 contains 15 residues. The CDR3 protein is CASSILGQVGYEQYF. DNA for the CDR3: TGTGCCAGTAGTATCTTGGGACAGGTTGGGTACGAGCAGTACTTC.

V and J are TRBV7-2 and TRBJ2-3; the match to TRBD2 covers 7 bases. Per germline, CDR1 SGHTA and CDR2 FQGNSA. This CDR3 comprises 12 residues. The CDR3 region has the DNA TGTGGTGCGGGGGACAGCACAGATACGCAGTATTTT. Protein product: CGAGDSTDTQYF.

V gene TRBV10-1 combines with J gene TRBJ1-1; perhaps TRBD1 as D (6 bases). The CDR3 contains 14 residues. Germline CDR1 and CDR2: WNHNN and SYGVQD (reference sequence). V lost 4 bases to trimming and J lost 4 bases, with 13 bases between them. In DNA, the CDR3 is TGCGCCAGCAGTGGCAGGGGCCGAGGCACTGAAGCTTTCTTT. It translates to CASSGRGRGTEAFF.

This clone was picked up one time. V gene TRBV6-6 combines with J gene TRBJ2-5; 10 bases are a match to TRBD1. The CDR3 sequence is 15 residues long. The germline CDR1 and CDR2 sequences are MNHNY and SVGAGI (reference sequence). V gave up 0 bases and J gave up 2 bases; unmatched junction bases: 0. CDR3 nucleotide sequence: TGTGCCAGCAGTTACTCGGGACAGGGGCAAGAGACCCAGTACTTC. Translation gives CASSYSGQGQETQYF.

The chain carries TRBV4-1 and TRBJ2-3, with 7 bases that match TRBD2. Germline V gene lookup returns CDR1 MGHRA and CDR2 YSYEKL. V gave up 1 base and J gave up 2 bases; unmatched junction bases: 9. This CDR3 has 17 residues. Written as DNA, the CDR3 is TGCGCCAGCAGCCAAGGGAGGACTAGAAGACACACAGATACGCAGTATTTT. It specifies CASSQGRTRRHTDTQYF.

This chain joins TRBV5-1 and TRBJ2-1; D uncertain. Germline CDR1 and CDR2: SGHRS and YFSETQ. The V end lost 4 bases, the J end lost 0 bases, and 5 bases lay between the germline ends. This CDR3 is built from 13 residues. In nucleotides, the CDR3 is TGCGCCAGCAGCGATAGCTCCTACAATGAGCAGTTCTTC. Amino acid sequence: CASSDSSYNEQFF.

The chain is built from TRBV6-5 and TRBJ2-7, with unresolved D. CDR1 is MNHEY, CDR2 SVGAGI, per germline. This CDR3 comprises 13 residues. The germline V and J ends were trimmed by 7 bases and 6 bases, with 16 bases remaining between them. The DNA for the CDR3 is TGTGCCAGCACCTTGGTCCCCCTCGGCGAGCAGTACTTC. Protein: CASTLVPLGEQYF.